This is a list of T cell receptor beta chains from one sample in a study of PD-L1 blockade in urothelial cancer. Using immunoSEQ multiplex PCR, the repertoire was profiled, and TCRdb retains in-frame clones only, with some absent. The table records tens of thousands of clones, around 87% of them present only once. Here the sequenced sample was PBMCs, taken around atezolizumab (anti-PD-L1) treatment. All receptors come from a man in his 60s with urothelial cancer. Each CDR3 is given with its conserved first and last residue. D genes are given only for firm matches. Clone sizes are given selectively: once, few, many, or a class where the clone is expanded.

D: -
size: once
V: TRBV7-2
J: TRBJ1-1
CDR3: CASSMTRLSEAFF
DNA: TGTGCCAGCAGCATGACACGGTTGAGTGAAGCTTTCTTT

D: -
size: -
V: TRBV30
J: TRBJ2-1
CDR3: CAWSQFQGQFF
DNA: TGTGCCTGGAGTCAGTTCCAGGGGCAGTTCTTC

D: -
size: -
V: TRBV5-1
J: TRBJ1-2
CDR3: CASSLGSAIYGYTF
DNA: TGCGCCAGCAGCTTGGGATCTGCTATCTATGGCTACACCTTC

D: TRBD2
size: once
V: TRBV19
J: TRBJ2-2
CDR3: CASTGLAVTGELFF
DNA: TGTGCCAGTACCGGACTAGCAGTCACCGGGGAGCTGTTTTTT

D: -
size: -
V: TRBV19
J: TRBJ1-2
CDR3: CASSRTTVGGYTF
DNA: TGTGCCAGTAGTAGAACGACAGTCGGGGGCTACACCTTC

D: TRBD2
size: once
V: TRBV7-9
J: TRBJ2-1
CDR3: CASSSPTSGASSYNEQFF
DNA: TGTGCCAGCAGCTCTCCGACTAGCGGGGCAAGCTCCTACAATGAGCAGTTCTTC

D: TRBD1
size: many
V: TRBV6-6
J: TRBJ2-3
CDR3: CASSWVGGASTDTQYF
DNA: TGTGCCAGCAGTTGGGTAGGGGGCGCAAGCACAGATACGCAGTATTTT

D: TRBD1
size: once
V: TRBV18
J: TRBJ2-7
CDR3: CASSLGQLNGEQYF
DNA: TGTGCCAGCTCACTGGGACAGCTTAATGGCGAGCAGTACTTC

D: -
size: -
V: TRBV9
J: TRBJ2-3
CDR3: CASSPRASAYTDTQYF
DNA: TGTGCCAGCAGCCCCCGAGCTAGCGCATACACAGATACGCAGTATTTT

D: TRBD1
size: -
V: TRBV18
J: TRBJ1-6
CDR3: CASSPDRGESPLHF
DNA: TGTGCCAGCTCCCCCGACAGGGGGGAATCACCCCTCCACTTT

D: TRBD1
size: -
V: TRBV5-1
J: TRBJ1-2
CDR3: CASSFRGQGLAGGYTF
DNA: TGCGCCAGCAGCTTTAGGGGACAGGGATTGGCTGGAGGCTACACCTTC

D: -
size: -
V: TRBV27
J: TRBJ1-3
CDR3: CASRAGGKGTGNTIYF
DNA: TGTGCCAGCAGGGCAGGAGGGAAGGGCACTGGAAACACCATATATTTT

D: TRBD1
size: -
V: TRBV10-3
J: TRBJ1-1
CDR3: CAISDRQGEIGTEAFF
DNA: TGTGCCATCAGTGACCGACAGGGGGAAATTGGCACTGAAGCTTTCTTT

D: -
size: -
V: TRBV7-2
J: TRBJ1-5
CDR3: CASSLGPGNQPQHF
DNA: TGTGCCAGCAGCTTAGGCCCGGGCAATCAGCCCCAGCATTTT

D: TRBD2
size: -
V: TRBV2
J: TRBJ2-1
CDR3: CASSANSGSPYNEQFF
DNA: TGTGCCAGCAGTGCTAATAGCGGGAGCCCCTACAATGAGCAGTTCTTC

D: -
size: -
V: TRBV6-1
J: TRBJ2-1
CDR3: CASTGLSSSYNEQFF
DNA: TGTGCCAGTACAGGGCTGAGCAGCTCCTACAATGAGCAGTTCTTC

D: -
size: -
V: TRBV28
J: TRBJ1-3
CDR3: CASGGNILSGNTIYF
DNA: TGTGCCAGCGGGGGGAACATTCTCTCTGGAAACACCATATATTTT

D: TRBD1
size: -
V: TRBV30
J: TRBJ2-1
CDR3: CAWRPYPGGSYNEQFF
DNA: TGTGCCTGGAGGCCCTACCCAGGGGGCTCCTACAATGAGCAGTTCTTC

D: -
size: -
V: TRBV9
J: TRBJ1-2
CDR3: CASSVGAESNYGYTF
DNA: TGTGCCAGCAGCGTAGGGGCAGAATCCAACTATGGCTACACCTTC

D: TRBD1
size: -
V: TRBV19
J: TRBJ2-1
CDR3: CASSLDRVRYNEQFF
DNA: TGTGCCAGTAGTTTGGACAGGGTAAGATACAATGAGCAGTTCTTC

D: -
size: -
V: TRBV2
J: TRBJ1-5
CDR3: CASSRQDQPQHF
DNA: TGTGCCAGCAGTAGGCAGGATCAGCCCCAGCATTTT

D: -
size: -
V: TRBV29-1
J: TRBJ1-4
CDR3: CSVEPGRGNEKLFF
DNA: TGCAGCGTTGAACCTGGTCGGGGAAATGAAAAACTGTTTTTT

D: TRBD2
size: -
V: TRBV7-8
J: TRBJ2-3
CDR3: CASSPRTSGRPPDTQYF
DNA: TGTGCCAGCAGCCCAAGGACTAGCGGGAGGCCCCCAGATACGCAGTATTTT

D: -
size: -
V: TRBV10-1
J: TRBJ2-3
CDR3: CASSEVDGGTDTQYF
DNA: TGCGCCAGCAGTGAGGTTGACGGAGGCACAGATACGCAGTATTTT

D: -
size: few
V: TRBV6-5
J: TRBJ2-3
CDR3: CASSSTGIMTQYF
DNA: TGTGCCAGCAGTTCGACAGGCATCATGACGCAGTATTTT

D: TRBD1
size: -
V: TRBV7-8
J: TRBJ2-7
CDR3: CASSLGGGQGDYEQYF
DNA: TGTGCCAGCAGCTTAGGGGGGGGACAGGGGGACTACGAGCAGTACTTC

D: -
size: -
V: TRBV21-1
J: TRBJ1-2
CDR3: CASSKADRGLVGYTF
DNA: TGTGCCAGCAGCAAAGCGGACAGGGGGCTTGTTGGCTACACCTTC

D: -
size: -
V: TRBV7-2
J: TRBJ2-7
CDR3: CASSYTYEQYF
DNA: TGTGCCAGCAGTTATACATACGAGCAGTACTTC

D: TRBD2
size: -
V: TRBV19
J: TRBJ2-2
CDR3: CASSPRTSGEVAGELFF
DNA: TGTGCCAGTAGTCCGAGGACTAGCGGGGAAGTAGCCGGGGAGCTGTTTTTT

D: -
size: -
V: TRBV11-2
J: TRBJ1-2
CDR3: CASSLGGGPDYGYTF
DNA: TGTGCCAGCAGCTTAGGTGGAGGGCCTGACTATGGCTACACCTTC

D: -
size: -
V: TRBV18
J: TRBJ2-7
CDR3: CASSPLRLGGSPYEQYF
DNA: TGTGCCAGCTCACCACTTAGGCTAGGAGGATCCCCCTACGAGCAGTACTTC

D: -
size: -
V: TRBV7-2
J: TRBJ2-6
CDR3: CASSSPLGRGANVLTF
DNA: TGTGCCAGCAGCTCCCCTCTAGGTAGGGGTGCCAACGTCCTGACTTTC

D: TRBD1
size: -
V: TRBV5-6
J: TRBJ2-5
CDR3: CASSLDRGETQYF
DNA: TGTGCCAGCAGCTTGGACAGGGGGGAGACCCAGTACTTC

D: TRBD2
size: once
V: TRBV11-2
J: TRBJ2-1
CDR3: CASSLTSDGEQFF
DNA: TGTGCCAGCAGCTTAACTAGCGACGGTGAGCAGTTCTTC

D: -
size: -
V: TRBV11-2
J: TRBJ1-2
CDR3: CASSSRRANYGYTF
DNA: TGTGCCAGCAGCTCCCGACGGGCTAACTATGGCTACACCTTC

D: -
size: -
V: TRBV11-2
J: TRBJ2-7
CDR3: CASSLEGRVGSEQYF
DNA: TGTGCCAGCAGCTTAGAGGGCAGGGTTGGAAGTGAGCAGTACTTC

D: -
size: -
V: TRBV28
J: TRBJ2-7
CDR3: CASKPRDIRSYEQYF
DNA: TGTGCCAGCAAACCACGGGACATACGCTCCTACGAGCAGTACTTC